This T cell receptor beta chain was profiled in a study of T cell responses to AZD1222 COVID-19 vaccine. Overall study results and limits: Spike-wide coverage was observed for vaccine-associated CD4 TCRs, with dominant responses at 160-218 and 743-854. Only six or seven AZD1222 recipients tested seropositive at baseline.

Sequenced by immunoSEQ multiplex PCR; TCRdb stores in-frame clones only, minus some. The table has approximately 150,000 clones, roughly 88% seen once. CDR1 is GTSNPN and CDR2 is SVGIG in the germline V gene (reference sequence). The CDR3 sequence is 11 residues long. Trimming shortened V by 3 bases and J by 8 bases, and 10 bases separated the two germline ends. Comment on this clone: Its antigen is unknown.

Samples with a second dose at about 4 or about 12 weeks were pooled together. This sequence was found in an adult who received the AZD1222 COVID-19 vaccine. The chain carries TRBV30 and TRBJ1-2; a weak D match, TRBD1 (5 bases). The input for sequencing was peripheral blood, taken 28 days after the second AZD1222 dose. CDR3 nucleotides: TGTGCCTGGAGGCGACAGTACGGCTACACCTTC. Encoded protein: CAWRRQYGYTF.